These 19 T cell receptor beta chains came from one sample sequenced in a study of blood T cell repertoires in COVID-19 (dated by TCRdb to 2020 to 2022). The receptor library was made with the immunoSEQ multiplex PCR assay. Sourced from immuneACCESS, this table was stored by TCRdb with only in-frame sequences that have V and J called. A share of the clones is absent; for the studies checked, an unresolved V gene accounts for under half, and the remainder has no known explanation. For this sample the table gives under 90,000 clones, of which around 88% were detected only once. Over 5% of the sample comes from the top ten. The sample consisted of peripheral blood. The receptor source for this set is a man between 60 and 70 years old with acute or convalescent COVID-19.

This clone was recorded a few times. The genes are TRBV2 and TRBJ1-6; 7 bases fit TRBD1. The CDR3 covers 17 residues. V was pared by 3 bases and J by 14 bases, with 19 bases of the junction left unmatched. CDR1 is SNHLY and CDR2 is FYNNEI in the germline V gene. The CDR3 sequence is CASSEARQGTFIGTLHF. The CDR3 DNA reads as TGTGCCAGCAGTGAGGCAAGACAGGGAACCTTTATCGGGACCCTCCACTTT.

Details on this clone: Other DNA sequences in this sample translate to the same CDR3. The J gene is TRBJ1-5, the V gene TRBV27; tentatively, D is TRBD1 (5 bases). CDR3 length: 14 amino acids. The V and J ends lost 3 bases and 0 bases respectively, with 6 bases between them. Germline loops: CDR1 MNHEY, CDR2 SMNVEV (reference sequence). The CDR3 protein is CASSFTGSNQPQHF. The CDR3, as DNA: TGTGCCAGCAGTTTTACAGGTAGCAATCAGCCCCAGCATTTT.

J is TRBJ1-2 and V is TRBV5-5; no definite D call. CDR3 length equals 14 residues. Trimming shortened V by 4 bases and J by 8 bases, and 18 bases separated the two germline ends. The germline gives CDR1 SGHKS, CDR2 YYEKEE (reference sequence). The CDR3 here is CASSPEVINLGYTF. CDR3 DNA sequence: TGTGCCAGCAGCCCGGAGGTCATTAATTTGGGCTACACCTTC.

This clone was picked up a small number of times. The V call is TRBV18, the J call TRBJ1-2; D not resolved. This CDR3 comprises 11 residues. CDR1 is KGHSH and CDR2 is LQKENI in the germline V gene. V lost 4 bases and J 7 bases, leaving 7 bases between the germline ends. CDR3 coding DNA: TGTGCCAGCTCACTCGGAGGTGGCTACACCTTC. Protein product: CASSLGGGYTF.

V and J are TRBV6-1 and TRBJ1-3; no firm D call. V gave up 0 bases and J gave up 0 bases, with 6 bases separating them. This CDR3 is built from 15 residues. The germline V gene encodes CDR1 MNHNS and CDR2 SASEGT. The CDR3 sequence: CASSEASVSGNTIYF. CDR3 in DNA: TGTGCCAGCAGTGAAGCTTCAGTCTCTGGAAACACCATATATTTT.

The chain joins TRBV25-1 to TRBJ2-7; maybe TRBD2 (6 bases). Germline V gene lookup returns CDR1 MGHDK and CDR2 SYGVNS. V was trimmed by 3 bases and J by 2 bases, leaving 11 bases between them. The CDR3 spans 14 residues. CDR3 amino acids: CASSEEGNTYEQYF. The DNA for the CDR3 is TGTGCCAGCAGTGAGGAGGGTAATACCTACGAGCAGTACTTC.

The chain combines TRBV7-2 with TRBJ1-4, with D perhaps matching TRBD1 (6 bases). V was pared by 5 bases and J by 1 base, with 11 bases between. The CDR3 consists of 15 residues. Germline CDR1 is SGHTA and CDR2 is FQGNSA. The CDR3 sequence: CASSGQGGTNEKLFF. The CDR3 nucleotides are TGTGCCAGCAGCGGGCAAGGGGGAACTAATGAAAAACTGTTTTTT.

The rearrangement uses TRBV4-3 and TRBJ2-2; no reliable D call. Trimming took 4 bases from V and 1 from J, leaving 7 bases between them. The CDR3 covers 14 residues. From germline, CDR1 is LGHNA and CDR2 YSLEER. The CDR3 DNA follows: TGCGCCAGCAGCCTGCTCAGGAACACCGGGGAGCTGTTTTTT. As protein: CASSLLRNTGELFF.

The V call is TRBV6-2 or TRBV6-3, the J call TRBJ2-7; D gene ambiguous. The V end was cut by 4 bases, the J end by 0 bases, with 10 bases between. CDR1 is MNHEY, CDR2 SVGEGT, per germline. CDR3 size: 14 residues. CDR3 in DNA: TGTGCCAGCAGTTCAGACACCAGCTCCTACGAGCAGTACTTC. Its translation is CASSSDTSSYEQYF.

The V gene is TRBV18, the J gene TRBJ2-2; weak D call: TRBD1 (6 bases). Trimming shortened V by 3 bases and J by 4 bases, and 15 bases separated the two germline ends. Germline-derived CDR1 and CDR2 are KGHSH and LQKENI. The CDR3 totals 16 residues. The CDR3 region has the DNA TGTGCCAGCTCACCGTGGGACACTCAAATCACCGGGGAGCTGTTTTTT. The encoded protein is CASSPWDTQITGELFF.

The chain couples TRBV27 to TRBJ2-3; 8 bases map to TRBD2. CDR3 length: 14 residues. J was trimmed by 4 bases and V by 4 bases; bases with no gene match: 4. Germline V CDR1 and CDR2: MNHEY, SMNVEV (reference sequence). CDR3 region: CASSSGGAPDTQYF. For the CDR3, the DNA is TGTGCCAGCAGTTCCGGGGGGGCCCCAGATACGCAGTATTTT.

The CDR3 coding sequence is TGTGCCAGCAGCTTAATTCTAGCGACAGATACGCAGTATTTT. Translation gives CASSLILATDTQYF. The chain carries TRBV7-2 and TRBJ2-3; D is perhaps TRBD2 (6 bases). With 2 bases removed from V and 3 bases from J, the gap between germline ends came to 9 bases. The CDR3 loop spans 14 amino acids. Germline CDR1 SGHTA, CDR2 FQGNSA.

This rearrangement joins TRBV30 to TRBJ1-5; no clear D gene. The germline CDR1 and CDR2 sequences are GTSNPN and SVGIG (reference sequence). The CDR3 is 15 amino acids. V lost 2 bases to trimming and J lost 4 bases, with 15 bases between them. For the CDR3, the DNA is TGTGCCTGGAGTACCCCGGGGATAGGGAATCAGCCCCAGCATTTT. Translating it yields CAWSTPGIGNQPQHF.

This chain links TRBV19 with TRBJ2-2; possible D gene TRBD1, 6 bases. V dropped 2 bases and J dropped 4 bases, with 20 bases sitting between them. The CDR3 consists of 18 residues. CDR1 and CDR2 from the germline V gene are LNHDA and SQIVND (reference sequence). CDR3 in DNA: TGTGCCAGTAGTATACTGGACAGATTCCAGGAGACCACCGGGGAGCTGTTTTTT. It translates to CASSILDRFQETTGELFF.

The chain joins TRBV10-3 to TRBJ2-6, with D perhaps matching TRBD1 (5 bases). Germline-derived CDR1 and CDR2 are ENHRY and SYGVKD. The CDR3 contains 14 residues. Trimming removed 6 bases at V and 0 bases at J, with 6 bases between. In nucleotides, the CDR3 is TGTGCCATCAGAGGGGACTCTGGGGCCAACGTCCTGACTTTC. This translates into CAIRGDSGANVLTF.

The chain carries TRBV6-5 and TRBJ2-2; 8 nucleotides line up with TRBD2. The CDR3 runs 14 residues. Trimming took 5 bases from V and 8 from J; bases not matched to a gene: 7. Germline V gives CDR1 MNHEY, CDR2 SVGAGI. CDR3 coding DNA: TGTGCCAGCAGTACCGGGACTAGTCCGGGGGAGCTGTTTTTT. Translating it yields CASSTGTSPGELFF.

The genes are TRBV25-1 and TRBJ1-1; D gene unclear. CDR1 and CDR2 from the germline V gene are MGHDK and SYGVNS. V was shortened by 2 bases and J by 8 bases, with 9 bases between the two germline ends. The CDR3 is 12 residues long. CDR3 protein: CASSEGPLEAFF. The CDR3 nucleotides read TGTGCCAGCAGTGAAGGGCCTCTCGAAGCTTTCTTT.

This chain joins TRBV30 and TRBJ2-1; 9 nucleotides line up with TRBD2. V was clipped by 3 bases and J by 9 bases; unmatched bases: 9. This CDR3 region has 14 residues. Germline assignment: CDR1 GTSNPN and CDR2 SVGIG (reference sequence). The CDR3 DNA is TGTGCCTGGAGCGGGACTAGCCTTAAGGCTGAGCAGTTCTTC. Residues: CAWSGTSLKAEQFF.

The chain carries TRBV30 and TRBJ1-1; unclear D gene. With 0 bases removed from V and 7 bases from J, the gap between germline ends came to 18 bases. Germline CDR1 is GTSNPN and CDR2 is SVGIG (reference sequence). CDR3 length: 15 residues. Written as DNA, the CDR3 is TGTGCCTGGAGTGTACCCTCAAGAGGGCTCGGTGAAGCTTTCTTT. Translating it yields CAWSVPSRGLGEAFF.